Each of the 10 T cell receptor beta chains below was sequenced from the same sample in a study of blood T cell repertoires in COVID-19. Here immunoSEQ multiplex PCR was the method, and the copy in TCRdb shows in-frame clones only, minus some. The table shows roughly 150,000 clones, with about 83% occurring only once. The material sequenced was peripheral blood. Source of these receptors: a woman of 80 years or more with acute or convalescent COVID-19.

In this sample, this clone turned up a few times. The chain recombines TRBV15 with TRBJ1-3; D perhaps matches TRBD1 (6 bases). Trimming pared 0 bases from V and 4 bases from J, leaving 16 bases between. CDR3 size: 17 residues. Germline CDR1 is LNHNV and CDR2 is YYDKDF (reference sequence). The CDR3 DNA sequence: TGTGCCACCAGCAGAGAAGGCAGCAGGGGCAGAGGAAACACCATATATTTT. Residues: CATSREGSRGRGNTIYF.

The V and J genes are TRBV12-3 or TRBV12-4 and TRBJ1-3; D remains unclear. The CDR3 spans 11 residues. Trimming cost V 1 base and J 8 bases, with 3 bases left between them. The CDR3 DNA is TGTGCCAGCAGTTTAGGCGACACCATATATTTT. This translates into CASSLGDTIYF.

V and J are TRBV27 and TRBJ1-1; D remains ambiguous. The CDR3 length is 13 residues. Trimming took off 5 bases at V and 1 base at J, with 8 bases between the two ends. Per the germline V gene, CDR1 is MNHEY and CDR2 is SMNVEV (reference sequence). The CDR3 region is CASSQRENTEAFF. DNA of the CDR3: TGTGCCAGCAGTCAACGGGAGAACACTGAAGCTTTCTTT.

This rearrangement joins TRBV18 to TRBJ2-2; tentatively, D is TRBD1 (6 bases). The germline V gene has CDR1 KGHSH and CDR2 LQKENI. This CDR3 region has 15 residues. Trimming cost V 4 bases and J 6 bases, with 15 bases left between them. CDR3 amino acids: CASSQPGQSAGELFF. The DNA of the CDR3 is TGTGCCAGCTCACAGCCGGGACAAAGCGCCGGGGAGCTGTTTTTT.

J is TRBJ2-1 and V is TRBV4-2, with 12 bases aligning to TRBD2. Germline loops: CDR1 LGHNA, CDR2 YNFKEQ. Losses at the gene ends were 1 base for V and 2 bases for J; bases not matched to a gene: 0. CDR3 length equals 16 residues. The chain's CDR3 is CASSQGTSGAYNEQFF. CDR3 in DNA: TGTGCCAGCAGCCAAGGGACTAGCGGGGCCTACAATGAGCAGTTCTTC.

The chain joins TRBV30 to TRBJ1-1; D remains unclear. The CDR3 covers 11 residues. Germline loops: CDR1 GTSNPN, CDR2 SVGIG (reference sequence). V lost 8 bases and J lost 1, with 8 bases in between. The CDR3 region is CAVEGNTEAFF. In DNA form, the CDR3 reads TGTGCCGTTGAGGGGAACACTGAAGCTTTCTTT.

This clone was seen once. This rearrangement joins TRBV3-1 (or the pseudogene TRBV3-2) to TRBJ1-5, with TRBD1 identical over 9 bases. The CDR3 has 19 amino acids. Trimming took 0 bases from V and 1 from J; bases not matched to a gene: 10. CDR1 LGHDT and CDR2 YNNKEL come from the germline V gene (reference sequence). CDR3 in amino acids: CASSQDVTGGQGSNQPQHF. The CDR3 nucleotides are TGTGCCAGCAGCCAAGATGTAACAGGGGGCCAAGGCAGCAATCAGCCCCAGCATTTT.

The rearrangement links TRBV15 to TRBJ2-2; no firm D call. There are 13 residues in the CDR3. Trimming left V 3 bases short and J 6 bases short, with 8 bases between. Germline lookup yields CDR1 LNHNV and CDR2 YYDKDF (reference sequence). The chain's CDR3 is CATSREKAGELFF. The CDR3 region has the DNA TGTGCCACCAGCAGGGAGAAGGCCGGGGAGCTGTTTTTT.

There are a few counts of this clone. CDR3 in DNA: TGTGCCAGTAGTAAGGGACTATCCCCCTACGAGCAGTACTTC. As protein: CASSKGLSPYEQYF. The chain carries TRBV19 and TRBJ2-7, with 7 bases matching TRBD2. There are 14 residues in the CDR3. The J segment lost 2 bases and the V segment lost 4 bases, leaving 5 bases of the junction unmatched. Germline CDR1 and CDR2: LNHDA and SQIVND (reference sequence).

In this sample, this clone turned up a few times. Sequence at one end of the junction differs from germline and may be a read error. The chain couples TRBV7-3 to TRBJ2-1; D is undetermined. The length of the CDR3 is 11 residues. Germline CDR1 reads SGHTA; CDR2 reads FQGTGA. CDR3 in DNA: TGTGCCAGCAGCGCCGGGTCACCACCAGTCTTC. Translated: CASSAGSPPVF. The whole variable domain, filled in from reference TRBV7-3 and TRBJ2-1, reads GAGVSQTPSNKVTEKGKYVELRCDPISGHTALYWYRQSLGQGPEFLIYFQGTGAADDSGLPNDRFFAVRPEGSVSTLKIQRTERGDSAVYLCASSAGSPPVFGPGTRLTVL.